Below, 20 T cell receptor beta chains from the same sample are listed, as sequenced in a study of blood T cell repertoires in COVID-19. TCRdb's copy holds only in-frame clones and misses some; the assay was immunoSEQ multiplex PCR. The sample has hundreds of thousands of clones; about 89% are singletons. Sequencing used peripheral blood. The receptor source for this set is a woman aged 45-60 years who had recovered from COVID-19.

The rearrangement joins TRBV30 to TRBJ2-5; 13 bases map to TRBD2. Trimming at V came to 1 base and at J to 4 bases, leaving 0 bases not matched to a gene. Germline V lookup: CDR1 GTSNPN, CDR2 SVGIG (reference sequence). The CDR3 contains 14 residues. The CDR3 here is CAWSGLAGGETQYF. The DNA for the CDR3 is TGTGCCTGGAGTGGACTAGCGGGGGGAGAGACCCAGTACTTC.

The V and J genes are TRBV19 and TRBJ1-3; D ambiguous. This CDR3 is 11 amino acids long. The V and J ends lost 7 bases and 3 bases respectively, with 4 bases between them. Per germline, CDR1 LNHDA and CDR2 SQIVND (reference sequence). The CDR3 DNA reads as TGTGCCAGTATTAATGGAAACACCATATATTTT. Translation gives CASINGNTIYF.

The chain employs TRBV5-6 and TRBJ1-2; unclear D gene. V was shortened by 4 bases and J by 5 bases, with 15 bases between the two germline ends. Germline V gene lookup returns CDR1 SGHDT and CDR2 YYEEEE. The CDR3 has 14 residues. CDR3 sequence: CASSLLRVGYGYTF. The DNA of the CDR3 is TGTGCCAGCAGCCTGTTGAGGGTGGGGTATGGCTACACCTTC.

The chain links TRBV19 to TRBJ2-4; weak D call: TRBD1 (6 bases). The germline CDR1 and CDR2 sequences are LNHDA and SQIVND (reference sequence). The V and J ends lost 3 bases and 0 bases respectively, with 6 bases between them. The CDR3 runs 14 residues. This CDR3 is CASSMDRAKNIQYF. The CDR3 DNA sequence: TGTGCCAGTAGTATGGACAGAGCCAAAAACATTCAGTACTTC.

The J gene is TRBJ2-7, the V gene TRBV19, with 8 bases lining up with TRBD1. Germline V lookup: CDR1 LNHDA, CDR2 SQIVND (reference sequence). The CDR3 consists of 15 residues. The V segment lost 3 bases and the J segment 9 bases; nucleotides outside the gene matches: 13. Here the CDR3 reads CASSIDRQGTLGQYF. Written as DNA, the CDR3 is TGTGCCAGTAGTATTGACCGACAGGGGACTTTAGGGCAGTACTTC.

This chain links TRBV18 with TRBJ2-2, with D unclear. V dropped 5 bases and J dropped 4 bases, with 8 bases sitting between them. Germline lookup yields CDR1 KGHSH and CDR2 LQKENI. This CDR3 has 13 residues. The CDR3 DNA sequence: TGTGCCAGCTCAGCCACAGTCACCGGGGAGCTGTTTTTT. Protein product: CASSATVTGELFF.

The chain combines TRBV27 with TRBJ2-7; 9 positions agree with TRBD1. The germline V gene has CDR1 MNHEY and CDR2 SMNVEV (reference sequence). V gave up 4 bases and J gave up 4 bases; unmatched junction bases: 11. This CDR3 region has 16 residues. In DNA form, the CDR3 reads TGTGCCAGCAGTTACCGATTTAAGACAGGGGGGTACGAGCAGTACTTC. Amino acid sequence: CASSYRFKTGGYEQYF.

This clone was seen only once. V gene TRBV9 combines with J gene TRBJ2-1; 7 bases are shared with TRBD1. After removal of 3 bases from V and 2 bases from J, the junction contained 5 bases not matched to a gene. Germline V CDR1 and CDR2: SGDLS, YYNGEE. The CDR3 contains 15 residues. CDR3 nucleotide sequence: TGTGCCAGCAGCGCCGGACAGGCGACCTACAATGAGCAGTTCTTC. The encoded protein is CASSAGQATYNEQFF.

The chain couples TRBV9 to TRBJ1-5; D may be TRBD1 (5 bases). With 2 bases removed from V and 3 bases from J, the gap between germline ends came to 9 bases. The V gene's germline CDR1 is SGDLS and CDR2 YYNGEE. CDR3 size: 14 residues. The CDR3 protein is CASSVGDSNQPQHF. The CDR3 region has the DNA TGTGCCAGCAGCGTCGGGGACTCCAATCAGCCCCAGCATTTT.

This chain connects TRBV19 to TRBJ1-4; a weak D match, TRBD1 (5 bases). Trimming removed 10 bases at V and 7 bases at J, with 16 bases between. This CDR3 comprises 13 residues. Per the germline V gene, CDR1 is LNHDA and CDR2 is SQIVND (reference sequence). The DNA for the CDR3 is TGTGCCACCGGGCCCAGGGATTCTGAAAAACTGTTTTTT. Its translation: CATGPRDSEKLFF.

The chain recombines TRBV4-3 with TRBJ1-2; D is possibly TRBD1 (6 bases). CDR1 is LGHNA and CDR2 is YSLEER in the germline V gene. This CDR3 comprises 13 residues. V lost 5 bases and J lost 8, with 15 bases in between. The CDR3 coding sequence is TGCGCCAGCAGCGGCGGACAGACCTTGGGCTACACCTTC. Translating gives CASSGGQTLGYTF.

The genes are TRBV24-1 and TRBJ2-2; tentatively, D is TRBD1 (5 bases). CDR1 and CDR2 (germline): KGHDR, SFDVKD. The V end was cut by 6 bases, the J end by 5 bases, with 12 bases between. The CDR3 consists of 14 residues. As DNA, the CDR3 is TGTGCCACCAGTCCCAGGGTCGTTACCGGGGAGCTGTTTTTT. This gives the protein CATSPRVVTGELFF.

V gene TRBV28 combines with J gene TRBJ1-1; D is undetermined. Germline V gives CDR1 MDHEN, CDR2 SYDVKM. The CDR3 totals 12 residues. Trimming removed 3 bases at V and 8 bases at J, with 10 bases between. CDR3 nucleotide sequence: TGTGCCAGCAGTTTGGCCAAGATGGAAGCTTTCTTT. It codes for CASSLAKMEAFF.

This clone was found once. This chain uses TRBV11-3 with TRBJ2-1; TRBD2 agrees at 7 bases. Trimming removed 4 bases from V and 7 bases from J; junction bases left unmatched: 10. The CDR3 sequence is 15 residues long. Germline V gene data show CDR1 as SGHNT and CDR2 as YENEEA. As DNA, the CDR3 is TGTGCCAGCAGCTCGGGACTAAACCCTAGGAATGAGCAGTTCTTC. It codes for CASSSGLNPRNEQFF.

This rearrangement joins TRBV3-1 (or the pseudogene TRBV3-2) to TRBJ1-4; 7 bases match TRBD1. The CDR3 length is 16 residues. V lost 1 base to trimming and J lost 7 bases; unmatched junction nucleotides: 9. Per the germline V gene, CDR1 is LGHDT and CDR2 is YNNKEL (reference sequence). CDR3 amino acids: CASSQAARGHSEKLFF. The CDR3 region has the DNA TGTGCCAGCAGCCAAGCGGCGAGGGGGCATAGTGAAAAACTGTTTTTT.

The chain uses TRBV19 and TRBJ1-2; possible D gene TRBD1, 6 bases. Germline lookup yields CDR1 LNHDA and CDR2 SQIVND (reference sequence). This CDR3 has 19 amino acids. V gave up 3 bases and J gave up 1 base, with 24 bases separating them. CDR3 residues: CASSIPVRQDPNLNYGYTF. The DNA for the CDR3 is TGTGCCAGTAGTATCCCCGTAAGACAGGACCCAAACCTTAACTATGGCTACACCTTC.

The genes are TRBV27 and TRBJ1-1, with 9 bases aligning to TRBD1. CDR1 and CDR2 from the germline V gene are MNHEY and SMNVEV (reference sequence). The V and J ends lost 3 bases and 0 bases, in that order; junction bases with no gene match: 5. The CDR3 is 16 residues long. The CDR3 loop is CASSFHGQGLNTEAFF. The DNA for the CDR3 is TGTGCCAGCAGTTTTCATGGACAGGGGCTGAACACTGAAGCTTTCTTT.

This chain connects TRBV4-1 to TRBJ2-7; 9 nucleotides match TRBD2. The CDR3 consists of 16 residues. V lost 3 bases and J lost 2; bases outside the gene matches: 8. The germline V gene encodes CDR1 MGHRA and CDR2 YSYEKL. Here the CDR3 DNA reads TGCGCCAGCAGCCAGGGTAGCGGGGGTGTCACCTACGAGCAGTACTTC. Its translation: CASSQGSGGVTYEQYF.

V is TRBV3-1 (or the pseudogene TRBV3-2) and J is TRBJ2-2, with D unclear. This CDR3 region has 11 residues. Germline lookup yields CDR1 LGHDT and CDR2 YNNKEL (reference sequence). The V end was cut by 3 bases, the J end by 7 bases, with 3 bases between. The CDR3 loop is CASSHIGELFF. CDR3 bases: TGTGCCAGCAGCCATATCGGGGAGCTGTTTTTT.

The J gene is TRBJ2-1, the V gene TRBV28; 9 nucleotides agree with TRBD1. The V and J ends lost 6 bases and 4 bases, in that order; junction bases with no gene match: 7. CDR1 and CDR2 (germline): MDHEN, SYDVKM. The CDR3 runs to 15 residues. The CDR3 nucleotides read TGTGCCAGCAGGGGGCTCGGGACAGGGTACAATGAGCAGTTCTTC. Translation gives CASRGLGTGYNEQFF.